The rows below give T cell receptor beta chains drawn from one sample of a study of cytomegalovirus exposure and HLA in healthy donors. TCRdb's table, derived via immunoSEQ multiplex PCR, lists solely in-frame clones and lacks some. Here the sample spans roughly 57,000 clones, about 80% being singletons. Source material: PBMCs. All receptors derive from a man aged 45-65 years in good health and CMV-seronegative. CDR3s include the opening cysteine and the closing phenylalanine or tryptophan. D genes are given only for firm matches. Clone sizes are given selectively: once, few, many, or a class where the clone is expanded.

clone size,D gene,J gene,V gene,CDR3 DNA,CDR3 protein
-,TRBD1,TRBJ2-7,TRBV5-6,TGTGCCAGCAGGAGGGGCAGGGGGTCGCCTCCTGGGCAGTACTTC,CASRRGRGSPPGQYF
-,-,TRBJ1-5,TRBV6-1,TGTGCCAGCAGTGAACCGGGGATAAGCAATCAGCCCCAGCATTTT,CASSEPGISNQPQHF
-,-,TRBJ1-3,TRBV11-1,TGTGCCAGCAGCGCGCAGGGGAACTCTGGAAACACCATATATTTT,CASSAQGNSGNTIYF
-,-,TRBJ2-7,TRBV4-2,TGTGCCAGCAGCCAAGGCCACGGACAGAACTCCTACGAGCAGTACTTC,CASSQGHGQNSYEQYF
-,-,TRBJ1-4,TRBV2,TGTGCCAGCAACCCCCGGGACATTGATGGAGAAAAACTGTTTTTT,CASNPRDIDGEKLFF
-,-,TRBJ2-7,TRBV6-5,TGTGCCAGCGCGACAGGAGACACTCTCTACGGGCAGTACTTC,CASATGDTLYGQYF
-,-,TRBJ1-5,TRBV5-1,TGCGCCAGCAGCCCCGAGGGGGGCAATCAGCCCCAGCATTTT,CASSPEGGNQPQHF
-,-,TRBJ1-4,TRBV4-1,TGCGCCAGCAGCCAAGATTGGGGGCCTGAAGAAAAACTGTTTTTT,CASSQDWGPEEKLFF
-,-,TRBJ2-5,TRBV7-8,TGTGCCAGCAGCCCAAAGAGGGGGGGAACAGAAGAGACCCAGTACTTC,CASSPKRGGTEETQYF
-,TRBD2,TRBJ2-3,TRBV5-1,TGCGCCAGCAGCTTGGCCTTGGATAGCGGGGGGGAAGATACGCAGTATTTT,CASSLALDSGGEDTQYF
-,TRBD1,TRBJ2-2,TRBV5-6,TGTGCCAGCAGTACAACAGGGGTGAACACCGGGGAGCTGTTTTTT,CASSTTGVNTGELFF
few,-,TRBJ1-1,TRBV29-1,TGCAGCGTTGCCGCCCTCGAGCCTGAAGCTTTCTTT,CSVAALEPEAFF
-,-,TRBJ2-2,TRBV2,TGTGCCAGCAGTGTTGGGGGGTACACCGGGGAGCTGTTTTTT,CASSVGGYTGELFF
-,-,TRBJ1-6,TRBV5-1,TGCGCCAGCAGCTTGGTCGGGTCTCCTTATTCACCCCTCCACTTT,CASSLVGSPYSPLHF
-,-,TRBJ2-7,TRBV11-2,TGTGCCGGCAGCTTAGAATCATCAGGATTACAGGGTTTAGTCGACTACGAGCAGTACTTC,CAGSLESSGLQGLVDYEQYF
once,-,TRBJ1-2,TRBV19,TGTGCCAGTAGCCCGACCGCGGGGGGCGCCTCTGGCTACACCTTC,CASSPTAGGASGYTF
-,-,TRBJ2-7,TRBV7-9,TGTGCCAGCACCCCAGGAGGATCCGAGCAGTACTTC,CASTPGGSEQYF
-,-,TRBJ2-3,TRBV11-2,TGTGCCAGCAGGGCGGGGCGGGGAGCCTCTAGCACAGATACGCAGTATTTT,CASRAGRGASSTDTQYF
-,-,TRBJ2-7,TRBV5-6,TGTGCCAGCAGCTTTTTTTTCTCCACTAGCTCCTACGAGCAGTACTTC,CASSFFFSTSSYEQYF
-,-,TRBJ1-2,TRBV19,TGTGCCAGTAGTGTCGGTACAGAGCTTCTTAGCTACACCTTC,CASSVGTELLSYTF
-,-,TRBJ2-3,TRBV6-1,TGTGCCGCCACCTTTAGCGATACGCAGTATTTT,CAATFSDTQYF
-,-,TRBJ2-5,TRBV9,TGTGCCAGCAGCGGGCCCTCGGGGGAGACCCAGTACTTC,CASSGPSGETQYF
once,-,TRBJ1-1,TRBV6-1,TGTGCCAGCAGTGAACGGGGGGACACTGAAGCTTTCTTT,CASSERGDTEAFF
-,-,TRBJ2-3,TRBV7-9,TGTGCCAGCAGCCGAGACGGGGGGCTTCAGTCTTTCACAGATACGCAGTATTTT,CASSRDGGLQSFTDTQYF
-,TRBD1,TRBJ1-5,TRBV29-1,TGCAGCGTTCTATGGGACAGCACCCAGCCCCAGCATTTT,CSVLWDSTQPQHF
-,-,TRBJ2-3,TRBV18,TGTGCCAGCTCACAGCTCCAGGCAGACACAGATACGCAGTATTTT,CASSQLQADTDTQYF
-,-,TRBJ2-2,TRBV29-1,TGCAGCGCCAGGGTCAACACCGGGGAGCTGTTTTTT,CSARVNTGELFF
-,-,TRBJ2-7,TRBV28,TGTGCCAGCAGAAGTCAGGGCTACGAGCAGTACTTC,CASRSQGYEQYF
-,TRBD1,TRBJ1-1,TRBV11-2,TGTGCCAGCAGCTCCACACAGGGGTGGGGCACTGAAGCTTTCTTT,CASSSTQGWGTEAFF
-,-,TRBJ2-5,TRBV18,TGTGCCAGCTCACCCCGGGTTTCGGAGACCCAGTACTTC,CASSPRVSETQYF
-,-,TRBJ2-1,TRBV2,TGTGCCAGCAATGGCGGGGTCAATGAGCAGTTCTTC,CASNGGVNEQFF
-,-,TRBJ2-7,TRBV18,TGTGCCAGCTCCCCTCGGGACTCCGAGCAGTACTTC,CASSPRDSEQYF
-,TRBD2,TRBJ2-5,TRBV5-1,TGCGCCAGCAGCTTGGCCAAGAAGACTAGCGGGGAAAACCAAGAGACCCAGTACTTC,CASSLAKKTSGENQETQYF
-,-,TRBJ2-5,TRBV27,TGTGCCAGCAGCTACTGGCCCCCGACTAGAAAAGAGACCCAGTACTTC,CASSYWPPTRKETQYF
few,-,TRBJ1-2,TRBV18,TGTGCCAGCTCACCGCGGACTGCCAGCGGCTACACCTTC,CASSPRTASGYTF
-,TRBD2,TRBJ2-5,TRBV6-1,TGTGCCAGCAGTGAAGCGACTCCCGGGAGGGGGTTAGAGACCCAGTACTTC,CASSEATPGRGLETQYF